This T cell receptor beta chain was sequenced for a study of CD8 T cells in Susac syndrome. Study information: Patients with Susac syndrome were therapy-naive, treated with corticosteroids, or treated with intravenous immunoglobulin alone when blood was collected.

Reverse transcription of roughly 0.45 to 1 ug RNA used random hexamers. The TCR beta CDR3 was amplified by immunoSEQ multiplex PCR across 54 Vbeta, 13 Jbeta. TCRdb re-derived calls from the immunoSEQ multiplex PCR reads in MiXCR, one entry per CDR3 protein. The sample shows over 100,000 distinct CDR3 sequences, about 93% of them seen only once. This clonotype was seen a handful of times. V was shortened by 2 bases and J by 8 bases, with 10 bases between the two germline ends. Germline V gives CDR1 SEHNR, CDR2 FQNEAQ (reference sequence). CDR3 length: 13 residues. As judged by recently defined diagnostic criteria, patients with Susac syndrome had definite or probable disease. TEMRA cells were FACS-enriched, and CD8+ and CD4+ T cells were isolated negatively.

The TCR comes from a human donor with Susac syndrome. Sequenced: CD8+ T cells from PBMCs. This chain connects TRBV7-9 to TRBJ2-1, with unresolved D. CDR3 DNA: TGTGCCAGCAGCTTACCGTTAAGGGATGAGCAGTTCTTC. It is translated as CASSLPLRDEQFF.